The present T cell receptor (beta chain) was sequenced within a study of blood T cells in healthy people across ages. General study results and limits: Donor CMV status was unknown, possibly confounding expanded clonotype changes.

Primers used in a second PCR of about 7 to 12 cycles were a sample-barcoded 5' primer and a J-beta primer mix. TCRdb re-called the 5' RACE reads with MiXCR, one entry per CDR3 protein. The sample records about 800,000 distinct CDR3 sequences, more than 35% being singletons. This clonotype was found a few times. Its specificity is not known. The donors, all healthy, were Caucasians living in Russia, aged roughly 6 to 90. The junction had 5 bases not matched to a gene; V was cut back by 6 bases and J by 0 bases. The CDR3 sequence is 14 residues long. Germline CDR1 and CDR2: DFQATT and SNEGSKA (reference sequence).

This sequence was found in an older man in good health. V gene TRBV20-1 combines with J gene TRBJ2-7, with 10 positions matching TRBD2. Sequencing was done on a sample of blood. Written as DNA, the CDR3 is TGCAGTGCATTATCTAGCGGGAGCTCCTACGAGCAGTACTTC. Its translation: CSALSSGSSYEQYF.